These 19 T cell receptor beta chains came from one sample sequenced in a study of blood T cells in healthy people across ages. Using a J-beta primer mix together with a sample-barcoded 5' primer, a second PCR was run for about 6 to 11 cycles. TCRdb passed the 5' RACE reads through MiXCR, listing each CDR3 protein once. The sample lists 1.5 million to 1.9 million distinct CDR3 sequences; about 42% were seen once. Source material: blood. All receptors come from a woman aged 18 to 35 in good health.

The V gene is TRBV12-3 or TRBV12-4, the J gene TRBJ2-1, with 13 bases lining up with TRBD2. This CDR3 contains 19 residues. V shed 6 bases, J shed 3 bases, and the junction held 14 bases outside the gene matches. CDR3 sequence: CASSRSATSGRPYYNEQFF. For the CDR3, the DNA is TGTGCCAGCAGCCGTTCCGCGACTAGCGGGAGGCCCTACTACAATGAGCAGTTCTTC.

In this sample, this clonotype turned up a few times. The chain carries TRBV7-2 and TRBJ2-5, with 7 nucleotides matching TRBD2. Germline V gene data show CDR1 as SGHTA and CDR2 as FQGNSA. The CDR3 is 13 amino acids. Trimming at V came to 10 bases and at J to 2 bases, leaving 7 bases not matched to a gene. The CDR3 spells CAKGEGGQETQYF. CDR3 sequence (DNA): TGTGCCAAAGGGGAGGGCGGGCAAGAGACCCAGTACTTC.

The J gene is TRBJ2-3, the V gene TRBV21-1. TRBV21-1 is a pseudogene locus. The CDR3 extends over 13 amino acids. The CDR3 sequence: CASSKMPHGTQYF. CDR3 DNA sequence: TGTGCCAGCAGCAAAATGCCGCACGGTACGCAGTATTTT.

This clonotype was counted only a few times. This sequence joins TRBV6-5 and TRBJ2-7, with 8 positions matching TRBD1. Trimming removed 9 bases from V and 3 bases from J; junction bases left unmatched: 4. The CDR3 is 12 amino acids. Looked up from germline, CDR1 is MNHEY and CDR2 is SVGAGI. The CDR3, as DNA: TGTGCCAGTGGACAGGGACACTACGAGCAGTACTTC. Its protein product is CASGQGHYEQYF.

The chain employs TRBV5-1 and TRBJ2-1; 11 nucleotides align to TRBD2. Germline CDR1 reads SGHRS; CDR2 reads YFSETQ. This CDR3 has 16 residues. Trimming removed 4 bases from V and 5 bases from J; junction bases left unmatched: 8. CDR3 nucleotide sequence: TGCGCCAGCAGCCCAATACTAGCGGGAGTTGACAATGAGCAGTTCTTC. Protein product: CASSPILAGVDNEQFF.

This clonotype was found many times. The chain couples TRBV7-9 to TRBJ2-1; D perhaps matches TRBD2 (5 bases). This CDR3 is 14 amino acids long. Trimming removed 5 bases from V and 1 base from J, with 9 bases in between. Per the germline V gene, CDR1 is SEHNR and CDR2 is FQNEAQ (reference sequence). CDR3 region: CASSASGSYNEQFF. CDR3 nucleotide sequence: TGTGCCAGCAGCGCGAGCGGTTCCTACAATGAGCAGTTCTTC.

This rearrangement joins TRBV27 to TRBJ2-4, with 9 bases matching TRBD1. J gave up 15 bases and V 2 bases, and 11 bases lay outside the gene matches. CDR1 and CDR2 (germline): MNHEY, SMNVEV (reference sequence). The CDR3 runs to 14 residues. CDR3 protein: CASSLDRGNRLLYF. CDR3 DNA sequence: TGTGCCAGCAGTTTAGACAGGGGGAATCGTCTCCTGTACTTC.

The rearrangement links TRBV6-5 to TRBJ2-1; D is uncertain. Trimming stripped 5 bases from V and 2 bases from J, with 10 bases between. The germline CDR1 and CDR2 sequences are MNHEY and SVGAGI. The CDR3 is 14 amino acids. CDR3 amino acids: CASSLEVAYNEQFF. The DNA for the CDR3 is TGTGCCAGCAGTCTCGAGGTGGCCTACAATGAGCAGTTCTTC.

The chain has TRBV2 and TRBJ2-7; TRBD1 matches at 8 bases. V was clipped by 6 bases and J by 2 bases; unmatched bases: 9. The CDR3 totals 15 residues. Germline V gene data show CDR1 as SNHLY and CDR2 as FYNNEI. CDR3 coding DNA: TGTGCCAGCAGAGTGACAGGGACAGGTGCCTACGAGCAGTACTTC. It specifies CASRVTGTGAYEQYF.

The chain recombines TRBV29-1 with TRBJ2-2; TRBD2 might be the D (6 bases). CDR1 is SQVTM, CDR2 ANQGSEA, per germline. This CDR3 contains 13 residues. Trimming shortened V by 7 bases and J by 5 bases, and 14 bases separated the two germline ends. CDR3 amino acids: CSGGERMTGELFF. The CDR3 DNA reads TGCAGCGGCGGGGAACGAATGACCGGGGAGCTGTTTTTT.

This clonotype occurred a few times. The chain carries TRBV7-9 and TRBJ2-4; 7 bases are a match to TRBD2. Germline V gene data show CDR1 as SEHNR and CDR2 as FQNEAQ (reference sequence). The V and J ends lost 6 bases and 7 bases, in that order; junction bases with no gene match: 6. The CDR3 consists of 13 residues. CDR3 loop: CASRGGEGNIQYF. The CDR3 DNA reads TGTGCCAGCAGAGGAGGGGAGGGGAACATTCAGTACTTC.

This clonotype was picked up a small number of times. V and J are TRBV28 and TRBJ2-6, with a weak D call TRBD1 (6 bases). Between the trimmed V and J ends, which lost 8 bases and 1 base, there was a span of 12 bases. Germline V gene lookup returns CDR1 MDHEN and CDR2 SYDVKM. The CDR3 has 15 residues. The chain's CDR3 is CASGTIWSGANVLTF. The DNA of the CDR3 is TGTGCCAGCGGGACAATTTGGTCTGGGGCCAACGTCCTGACTTTC.

This chain links TRBV2 with TRBJ2-5, with D uncertain. Trimming removed 4 bases at V and 13 bases at J, with 13 bases between. The CDR3 is 11 residues long. CDR1 is SNHLY and CDR2 is FYNNEI in the germline V gene. CDR3 sequence reads: CASSGVGTSYF. Written as DNA, the CDR3 is TGTGCCAGCAGTGGGGTTGGCACCTCGTACTTC. Complete variable domain (other parts from reference TRBV2 and TRBJ2-5): EPEVTQTPSHQVTQMGQEVILRCVPISNHLYFYWYRQILGQKVEFLVSFYNNEISEKSEIFDDQFSVERPDGSNFTLKIRSTKLEDSAMYFCASSGVGTSYFGPGTRLLVL.

The chain carries TRBV15 and TRBJ2-5, with D perhaps TRBD2 (5 bases). The DNA end lines up better with TRBJ2-1; the J call may be wrong. CDR3 length: 15 residues. The germline V gene has CDR1 LNHNV and CDR2 YYDKDF (reference sequence). CDR3 protein: CATSREPDGGETQFF. The CDR3 region has the DNA TGTGCCACCAGCAGAGAACCGGATGGTGGGGAGACCCAGTTCTTC.

This sequence joins TRBV6-5 and TRBJ1-2; tentatively, D is TRBD1 (5 bases). This CDR3 has 14 residues. The germline CDR1 and CDR2 sequences are MNHEY and SVGAGI. V lost 6 bases and J lost 8, with 19 bases in between. DNA of the CDR3: TGTGCCAGCAGCTTGGACTCGGGGCCCAGCGGCTACACCTTC. The encoded protein is CASSLDSGPSGYTF.

The chain carries TRBV4-1 and TRBJ2-4, with D perhaps TRBD2 (5 bases). The V end was cut by 4 bases, the J end by 0 bases, with 13 bases between. Germline CDR1 reads MGHRA; CDR2 reads YSYEKL. This CDR3 contains 16 residues. CDR3 amino acids: CASSRRGTLAKNIQYF. The DNA of the CDR3 is TGCGCCAGCAGCCGACGGGGAACTTTAGCCAAAAACATTCAGTACTTC.

There are a few counts of this clonotype. This chain links TRBV5-1 with TRBJ2-7; D might be TRBD1 or TRBD2, each matching 5 bases. This CDR3 has 13 residues. The germline CDR1 and CDR2 sequences are SGHRS and YFSETQ. V was trimmed by 2 bases and J by 6 bases, leaving 12 bases between them. The CDR3 sequence is CASSFGVGTEQYF. In nucleotides, the CDR3 is TGCGCCAGCAGCTTTGGGGTGGGGACCGAGCAGTACTTC.

The chain combines TRBV12-3 or TRBV12-4 with TRBJ2-7; D unresolved. V shed 8 bases and J shed 3 bases, with 14 bases lying between them. This CDR3 comprises 13 residues. The CDR3 coding sequence is TGTGCCAGCGCAACAAAGGAAGGCTACGAGCAGTACTTC. Translating it yields CASATKEGYEQYF.

In regard to this clonotype: A single base separates this from a much larger clone, so it may be a read error. The rearrangement joins TRBV12-3 or TRBV12-4 to TRBJ2-3; D is unclear. The CDR3 contains 13 residues. Deletions cut 6 bases from V and 4 bases from J, with 11 bases between. The CDR3 bases are TGTGCCAGCAGGTCAGTGAGCGCAGATACGCAGTATTTT. Translated, it gives CASRSVSADTQYF.